This T cell receptor (beta chain) was captured in a study of blood T cells in healthy people across ages. The CDR3 loop spans 12 amino acids. CDR1 and CDR2 from the germline V gene are LGHDT and YNNKEL (reference sequence). V lost 9 bases, J lost 12 bases, and 7 bases stayed unmatched. Then a second PCR, running roughly 7 to 11 cycles, was carried out with a sample-barcoded 5' primer and a J-beta primer mix. All samples yielded 2.5 million or more CDR3-containing paired-end reads. TCRdb used MiXCR to reprocess the 5' RACE reads, holding one entry per CDR3 protein. The sample includes about 1.6 million distinct CDR3 sequences, about 35% seen only once; the top ten take around 11%. Concerning this clonotype: Its antigen is not identified.

Study-wide results and caveats: Whereas aged donors had fewer naive CD4+ cells, long-lived donors had more of them and higher diversity.

This chain uses TRBV3-1 with TRBJ2-1; TRBD2 matches 11 bases. This sequence originates from a young woman in good health. What was sequenced was blood. The CDR3: CARTSGTTRQFF. DNA for the CDR3: TGTGCCAGGACTAGCGGGACCACTAGGCAGTTCTTC.